The following is a TCR beta chain sequence with its context. V shed 9 bases and J 6 bases; nucleotides not matched to a gene: 11. Germline V gives CDR1 SNHLY, CDR2 FYNNEI. There are 14 residues in the CDR3. Naive CD8 cells comprised CD45RO-negative, CCR7-positively selected cells, excluding terminally differentiated effector memory CD45RA+ cells. Every donor, a Caucasian adult, lived in Nashville, Tennessee. The material for each subset, its genomic DNA, was split evenly across several immunoSEQ plates. Per the authors' pipeline: There were no quality scores in the junction-only immunoSEQ sequences, so filtering differed. Sequencing used immunoSEQ multiplex PCR; TCRdb keeps in-frame clones, though not all of them. That table is the source of V, J and clone size, and D and trimming were worked out from the DNA. This repertoire shows millions of clones, roughly 91% found once; its top ten account for roughly 1.7%.

The sample belongs to a study of shared clonotypes between healthy human individuals. Sample: naive CD8+ T cells from PBMCs. The genes are TRBV2 and TRBJ2-7; TRBD1 matches 10 bases. The origin of this receptor is a young man in good health. Some clones in this sample may be carry-over from other donors' samples. The CDR3 DNA sequence: TGTGCCAGAGGGGGTTGGGACAGGGGAGGCGAGCAGTACTTC. It translates to CARGGWDRGGEQYF.